The 23 T cell receptor beta chains reported below all come from one sample, sequenced in a study of CXCR3-negative and CXCR3-positive naive CD8 T cells. In preparing the TRB cDNA libraries, 5' RACE with UMI labels was used. TCRdb processed the 5' RACE reads again and assigns one entry to each CDR3 protein, with no DNA. Its table lists about 9,600 distinct CDR3 sequences. The sequenced sample was naive CXCR3- CD8+ T cells from blood. The sample's subset: CD45RO-CCR7+CD27+CD95- naive CD8+ T cells lacking CXCR3 (TNR3-). These receptors all stem from a human donor in good health. Some clones in this sample may be carry-over from other donors' samples.

The chain combines TRBV12-3 or TRBV12-4 with TRBJ2-3; the TRBD1 assignment by TCRdb is unverifiable without DNA. The CDR3 has 14 residues. CDR3 in amino acids: CASSFGGRTDTQYF.

This clonotype counts as medium-sized by frequency. V gene TRBV29-1 combines with J gene TRBJ2-1; TCRdb lists TRBD2, though no DNA is available to test this call. The V gene's germline CDR1 is SQVTM and CDR2 ANQGSEA. The CDR3 has 15 amino acids. The CDR3 spells CSVESSGPSGNEQFF.

V and J are TRBV7-9 and TRBJ2-3. CDR3 length: 15 amino acids. Germline V CDR1 and CDR2: SEHNR, FQNEAQ (reference sequence). CDR3 sequence: CASSLAGDYTDTQYF.

This clonotype shows up as medium-sized by frequency. The rearrangement uses TRBV11-2 and TRBJ2-1; TCRdb outputs TRBD2, but without DNA this stays unchecked. Germline values: CDR1 SGHAT, CDR2 FQNNGV. This CDR3 comprises 19 residues. This CDR3 reads CASSFLTSGRSSSYNEQFF.

This clonotype registers medium-sized (0.01 to 0.1%) by frequency. V usage is TRBV30 and J usage is TRBJ1-5. The CDR3 runs 13 residues. CDR1 GTSNPN and CDR2 SVGIG come from the germline V gene (reference sequence). CDR3 amino acids: CAWSELWNQPQHF. Looking up the rest from reference TRBV30 and TRBJ1-5 gives the full variable domain: SQTIHQWPATLVQPVGSPLSLECTVEGTSNPNLYWYRQAAGRGLQLLFYSVGIGQISSEVPQNLSASRPQDRQFILSSKKLLLSDSGFYLCAWSELWNQPQHFGDGTRLSIL.

V gene TRBV9 combines with J gene TRBJ2-7; lacking DNA, the TRBD2 call made by TCRdb goes unchecked. Germline values: CDR1 SGDLS, CDR2 YYNGEE. This CDR3 has 14 residues. The CDR3 here is CASSVIGSRYEQYF.

V is TRBV11-2 and J is TRBJ2-5. There are 15 residues in the CDR3. The germline V gene has CDR1 SGHAT and CDR2 FQNNGV. The CDR3 sequence is CASSLDHLRWETQYF.

According to its frequency, this clonotype is medium-sized. This chain uses TRBV2 with TRBJ2-5; the TCRdb D gene call, TRBD1, has no DNA to confirm it. There are 17 residues in the CDR3. Per germline, CDR1 SNHLY and CDR2 FYNNEI. The CDR3 protein is CASSEALQEDKQETQYF.

Considering frequency, this clonotype is medium-sized. The chain carries TRBV7-9 and TRBJ1-1; the TCRdb call, TRBD1, lacks DNA for checking. Germline CDR1 and CDR2: SEHNR and FQNEAQ (reference sequence). This CDR3 has 12 residues. CDR3 residues: CASSWGGAEAFF.

This clonotype is called medium-sized based on its frequency. The V gene is TRBV7-2, the J gene TRBJ1-1; TCRdb proposes TRBD1, but this gene call is untestable without DNA. The germline V gene encodes CDR1 SGHTA and CDR2 FQGNSA. The CDR3 extends over 14 amino acids. The CDR3 protein is CASSLAGTGVEAFF.

The chain joins TRBV13 to TRBJ2-7; TCRdb selects TRBD2, and the lack of DNA leaves this call unchecked. This CDR3 contains 12 residues. Germline V CDR1 and CDR2: PRHDT, FYEKMQ (reference sequence). The CDR3 here is CASSLRETEQYF. Full variable domain (rest looked up from reference TRBV13 and TRBJ2-7): AAGVIQSPRHLIKEKRETATLKCYPIPRHDTVYWYQQGPGQDPQFLISFYEKMQSDKGSIPDRFSAQQFSDYHSELNMSSLELGDSALYFCASSLRETEQYFGPGTRLTVT.

V and J are TRBV7-9 and TRBJ2-3; TCRdb returns TRBD1, unconfirmable since there is no DNA. This CDR3 has 19 residues. Germline values: CDR1 SEHNR, CDR2 FQNEAQ (reference sequence). This CDR3 is CASSLVGISGTESTDTQYF.

The V and J genes are TRBV11-2 and TRBJ2-1; lacking DNA, the TRBD2 call made by TCRdb goes unchecked. Germline loops: CDR1 SGHAT, CDR2 FQNNGV. The CDR3 is made up of 12 amino acids. The CDR3 is CASSDLAREQFF.

The chain combines TRBV7-9 with TRBJ1-1. Per germline, CDR1 SEHNR and CDR2 FQNEAQ (reference sequence). This CDR3 contains 13 residues. CDR3 sequence reads: CASSQAIGSEAFF.

This clonotype is classed as medium-sized by frequency. The chain links TRBV3-1 to TRBJ2-1; the TCRdb call, TRBD1, lacks DNA for checking. Per germline, CDR1 LGHDT and CDR2 YNNKEL (reference sequence). This CDR3 has 14 amino acids. CDR3 sequence reads: CASSLGGLYNEQFF.

This CDR3 is CSVYDRDIGYEQYF. The gene calls are TRBV29-1 and TRBJ2-7; TCRdb gives TRBD1 as the D gene, but with no DNA this cannot be confirmed. The CDR3 spans 14 residues. Germline V gives CDR1 SQVTM, CDR2 ANQGSEA.

Judged by frequency, this clonotype is medium-sized (0.01 to 0.1%). The V and J genes are TRBV4-1 and TRBJ2-1; TCRdb calls TRBD1, which cannot be checked without DNA. The CDR3 contains 12 residues. Per the germline V gene, CDR1 is MGHRA and CDR2 is YSYEKL. CDR3 amino acids: CASSPKGDEQFF.

This clonotype is labeled medium-sized based on frequency. This rearrangement joins TRBV28 to TRBJ2-7; the TCRdb D gene call, TRBD1, has no DNA to confirm it. CDR3 size: 15 residues. CDR1 is MDHEN, CDR2 SYDVKM, per germline. This CDR3 is CASSPRGQYPYEQYF. The full variable domain, in which reference TRBV28 and TRBJ2-7 provide the parts outside the CDR3, is DVKVTQSSRYLVKRTGEKVFLECVQDMDHENMFWYRQDPGLGLRLIYFSYDVKMKEKGDIPEGYSVSREKKERFSLILESASTNQTSMYLCASSPRGQYPYEQYFGPGTRLTVT.

CDR3 loop: CASSILAGPNNEQFF. The V call is TRBV19, the J call TRBJ2-1; the D call from TCRdb, TRBD1, cannot be confirmed without DNA. CDR1 is LNHDA and CDR2 is SQIVND in the germline V gene (reference sequence). This CDR3 region has 15 residues.

This clonotype registers large by frequency. This chain uses TRBV27 with TRBJ1-1; the TCRdb call, TRBD1, lacks DNA for checking. This CDR3 contains 17 residues. Germline values: CDR1 MNHEY, CDR2 SMNVEV (reference sequence). The CDR3 protein is CASSSGTAGLKNTEAFF.

The rearrangement uses TRBV20-1 and TRBJ2-1; without DNA, the TCRdb call of TRBD1 cannot be checked. Germline V gene lookup returns CDR1 DFQATT and CDR2 SNEGSKA (reference sequence). The CDR3 covers 15 residues. CDR3 sequence reads: CSAEPPGPQWNEQFF.

This chain uses TRBV4-3 with TRBJ2-1; checking the TCRdb D call of TRBD2 is not possible without DNA. The CDR3 is 17 amino acids. Germline V gene sequence: CDR1 LGHNA, CDR2 YSLEER. Here the CDR3 reads CASSQDSSGSSYNEQFF.

This chain links TRBV7-8 with TRBJ2-1; TCRdb gives TRBD1 as the D gene, but with no DNA this cannot be confirmed. The V gene's germline CDR1 is SGHVS and CDR2 FQNEAQ. This CDR3 region has 14 residues. CDR3 loop: CASSFGKRDGGQFF. The full variable domain, with the rest looked up from reference TRBV7-8 and TRBJ2-1, is GAGVSQSPRYKVAKRGQDVALRCDPISGHVSLFWYQQALGQGPEFLTYFQNEAQLDKSGLPSDRFFAERPEGSVSTLKIQRTQQEDSAVYLCASSFGKRDGGQFFGPGTRLTVL.